This TCR beta chain was sequenced in a study of blood T cell repertoires in COVID-19. Background on the study: Samples taken during acute and convalescent COVID-19 were collected in the United States, Italy and Spain. PBMCs, B-cell-depleted T cells, or T cells provided the cDNA or gDNA that made up the material.

The CDR3 is made up of 14 amino acids. The V end lost 1 base, the J end lost 4 bases, and 10 bases lay between the germline ends. The germline gives CDR1 SGHTA, CDR2 FQGNSA. The authors' processing: Quantification of nucleated cells was approximated via reference gene primer amplification. The table came from immunoSEQ multiplex PCR; TCRdb's copy has only in-frame clones and leaves some out. The DNA was the basis for D and trimming; V, J and clone size are from that table. The profile shows 60,000 to 95,000 clones, approximately 74% of them singletons. The specimen sequenced was peripheral blood. The source of this sequence is a human donor with acute or convalescent COVID-19. The donor label of this sample is uncertain. The J gene is TRBJ1-1, the V gene TRBV7-2; the D is unclear. The chain's CDR3 is CASSLEPGLTEAFF. As DNA, the CDR3 is TGTGCCAGCAGCTTAGAACCAGGTCTCACTGAAGCTTTCTTT.